This T cell receptor (beta chain) emerged from a study of blood T cell repertoires in COVID-19. The junction had 5 bases not matched to a gene; V was cut back by 4 bases and J by 6 bases. Looked up from germline, CDR1 is MNHEY and CDR2 is SVGAGI. The length of the CDR3 is 15 residues. Data came from immunoSEQ multiplex PCR; TCRdb stores just in-frame clones and leaves some out. Found here are roughly 250,000 clones, about four fifths of them singletons; the top ten hold 4%. The source is a man aged 45-65 years with acute or convalescent COVID-19. The chain is built from TRBV6-5 and TRBJ2-7; 14 positions agree with TRBD2. Sequencing was carried out using peripheral blood. The CDR3 coding sequence is TGTGCCAGCAGTTTTAGGACTAGCGGGAGGTTCGAGCAGTACTTC. This encodes CASSFRTSGRFEQYF.